The 26 T cell receptor beta chains in this list originate from one sample, sequenced in a study of molecular identifiers for immune sequencing clone quantification. TCRdb itself ran the PCR reads through MiXCR, one entry per CDR3 protein. This table has some 320,000 distinct CDR3 sequences, roughly 23% appearing once. The specimen sequenced was naive CD8+ T cells from blood, with Jurkat cell RNA spiked in. Subset given: FACS-sorted CD8+CD4-CCR7+CD45RA+ naive T cells. Receptors were obtained from a human donor in good health. Some libraries in this study had Jurkat cell RNA spiked in.

Only a few counts were recorded for this clonotype. The genes are TRBV20-1 and TRBJ2-5; TRBD2 agrees at 8 bases. CDR1 and CDR2 from the germline V gene are DFQATT and SNEGSKA (reference sequence). This CDR3 region has 15 residues. Trimming removed 0 bases from V and 4 bases from J; junction bases left unmatched: 7. CDR3 residues: CSARDSGTSRETQYF. In DNA form, the CDR3 reads TGCAGTGCTAGAGATTCCGGGACTAGTCGAGAGACCCAGTACTTC.

The chain uses TRBV14 and TRBJ2-3; 8 nucleotides agree with TRBD2. Unmatched junction bases numbered 21, after V lost 4 bases and J lost 3 bases. The germline V gene encodes CDR1 SGHDN and CDR2 FVKESK. The length of the CDR3 is 20 residues. The CDR3, as DNA: TGTGCCAGCAGCCTTCTGGCACTAGCGGAGCTGGGTCGTGGGACAGATACGCAGTATTTT. Translated: CASSLLALAELGRGTDTQYF.

The chain joins TRBV11-3 to TRBJ2-3, with 8 bases lining up with TRBD1. Looked up from germline, CDR1 is SGHNT and CDR2 is YENEEA. J lost 3 bases, V lost 3 bases, and 8 bases had no gene match. This CDR3 has 16 residues. The CDR3 coding sequence is TGTGCCAGCAGCTTGGCGGACAGGGACCGTACAGATACGCAGTATTTT. Its translation: CASSLADRDRTDTQYF.

This clonotype was observed a handful of times. The chain combines TRBV3-1 with TRBJ2-5; TRBD1 matches 9 bases. The V and J ends lost 4 bases and 4 bases, in that order; junction bases with no gene match: 4. Per germline, CDR1 LGHDT and CDR2 YNNKEL (reference sequence). CDR3 length: 14 residues. This CDR3 is CASSPRDRVETQYF. CDR3 in DNA: TGTGCCAGCAGCCCCCGGGACAGGGTAGAGACCCAGTACTTC.

This clonotype was seen repeatedly, ten times or more. The rearrangement joins TRBV4-3 to TRBJ2-1; D is perhaps TRBD1 or TRBD2 (5 bases each). CDR3 size: 14 residues. From germline, CDR1 is LGHNA and CDR2 YSLEER. The V and J ends lost 4 bases and 7 bases respectively, with 14 bases between them. The CDR3 here is CASSPTGPANEQFF. DNA for the CDR3: TGCGCCAGCAGCCCGACGGGACCGGCGAATGAGCAGTTCTTC.

The sample holds many counts of this clonotype. For the CDR3, the DNA is TGTGCCAGCAGCTTAAAAGGAGCTAGGGTAGTAAATCAGCCCCAGCATTTT. Translated, it gives CASSLKGARVVNQPQHF. The chain uses TRBV7-8 and TRBJ1-5; no firm D call. CDR3 length equals 17 residues. V dropped 2 bases and J dropped 4 bases, with 18 bases sitting between them. Germline V CDR1 and CDR2: SGHVS, FQNEAQ. Together with reference TRBV7-8 and TRBJ1-5, the CDR3 gives the full variable domain: GAGVSQSPRYKVAKRGQDVALRCDPISGHVSLFWYQQALGQGPEFLTYFQNEAQLDKSGLPSDRFFAERPEGSVSTLKIQRTQQEDSAVYLCASSLKGARVVNQPQHFGDGTRLSIL.

With respect to this clonotype: Here the CDR3 omits its conserved ending phenylalanine or tryptophan, so a read error is the likely source. This chain joins TRBV14 and TRBJ2-3; TRBD2 aligns across 11 bases. Per the germline V gene, CDR1 is SGHDN and CDR2 is FVKESK. This CDR3 is 17 amino acids long. Losses at the gene ends were 0 bases for V and 3 bases for J; bases not matched to a gene: 5. CDR3 loop: CASSQDVGTSGTDTQYL. The CDR3 region has the DNA TGTGCCAGCAGCCAAGACGTGGGGACTAGCGGTACAGATACGCAGTATCTT.

This clonotype turned up a few times. This sequence joins TRBV7-9 and TRBJ2-7, with no clear D. Trimming took off 10 bases at V and 6 bases at J, with 13 bases between the two ends. Germline V gene data show CDR1 as SEHNR and CDR2 as FQNEAQ (reference sequence). The CDR3 covers 11 residues. The chain's CDR3 is CATFGLIEQYF. DNA for the CDR3: TGTGCCACCTTTGGTCTTATCGAGCAGTACTTC. Looking up the rest from reference TRBV7-9 and TRBJ2-7 gives the full variable domain: DTGVSQNPRHKITKRGQNVTFRCDPISEHNRLYWYRQTLGQGPEFLTYFQNEAQLEKSRLLSDRFSAERPKGSFSTLEIQRTEQGDSAMYLCATFGLIEQYFGPGTRLTVT.

V gene TRBV19 combines with J gene TRBJ1-1; D remains ambiguous. Germline V gives CDR1 LNHDA, CDR2 SQIVND (reference sequence). The CDR3 has 14 residues. Trimming removed 2 bases at V and 2 bases at J, with 9 bases between. CDR3 nucleotide sequence: TGTGCCAGTAGTATATTTGGAGCAAACACTGAAGCTTTCTTT. This encodes CASSIFGANTEAFF.

This clonotype was seen a handful of times. The rearrangement joins TRBV11-1 to TRBJ2-2; 7 nucleotides align to TRBD1. Germline V gives CDR1 SGHAT, CDR2 FQDESV (reference sequence). V trimming: 5 bases; J trimming: 3 bases; junction bases outside the gene matches: 9. This CDR3 region has 16 residues. The CDR3 DNA follows: TGTGCCAGCAGCCCCAGACAGGGTCGTGACACCGGGGAGCTGTTTTTT. Translated: CASSPRQGRDTGELFF.

Turning to this clonotype: A single base separates this from a much larger clone, so it may be a read error. The chain is built from TRBV7-2 and TRBJ2-7; no definite D call. With 1 base removed from V and 7 bases from J, the gap between germline ends came to 14 bases. Germline values: CDR1 SGHTA, CDR2 FQGNSA. The CDR3 extends over 14 amino acids. The CDR3 DNA reads TGTGCCAGCAGCTTAGGGGGTCTCCCCCGGGAGCAGTACTTC. As protein: CASSLGGLPREQYF.

This clonotype came up many times. This sequence joins TRBV24-1 and TRBJ2-2; D is unclear. V was trimmed by 3 bases and J by 4 bases, leaving 2 bases between them. Germline lookup yields CDR1 KGHDR and CDR2 SFDVKD. The CDR3 loop spans 12 amino acids. CDR3 protein: CATSDRTGELFF. The CDR3 DNA sequence: TGTGCCACCAGTGATCGCACCGGGGAGCTGTTTTTT.

This clonotype appeared many times. The V and J genes are TRBV9 and TRBJ2-7; the D gene is possibly TRBD2 (6 bases). Germline V gene lookup returns CDR1 SGDLS and CDR2 YYNGEE. The CDR3 has 14 residues. Trimming removed 3 bases at V and 5 bases at J, with 15 bases between. The CDR3 loop is CASSADLLAHEQYF. The CDR3 DNA reads TGTGCCAGCAGCGCCGACCTACTAGCCCACGAGCAGTACTTC.

Notes on this clonotype: The CDR3 end shows no conserved phenylalanine or tryptophan, and so a read error is likely. The chain couples TRBV6-6 to TRBJ2-3; no clear D. The CDR3 runs 15 residues. The V gene's germline CDR1 is MNHNY and CDR2 SVGAGI (reference sequence). V lost 0 bases, J lost 0 bases, and 7 bases lay in between. The DNA for the CDR3 is TGTGCCAGCAGTTACTCGAGCGCGAGCACAGATACGCAGTATCTT. Amino acid sequence: CASSYSSASTDTQYL.

A few counts support this clonotype. CDR3 residues: CASSLVRAGYEQYF. The CDR3 coding sequence is TGTGCCAGCAGCTTAGTCCGGGCGGGGTACGAGCAGTACTTC. The rearrangement uses TRBV7-9 and TRBJ2-7; weak D call: TRBD2 (6 bases). The CDR3 has 14 amino acids. Trimming removed 1 base from V and 4 bases from J, with 11 bases in between. From germline, CDR1 is SEHNR and CDR2 FQNEAQ (reference sequence).

A note on this clonotype: It may be a read error: a sequence one base away is much more abundant. V gene TRBV7-2 combines with J gene TRBJ1-5; TRBD1 matches 9 bases. Trimming at V came to 5 bases and at J to 10 bases, leaving 12 bases not matched to a gene. The germline V gene has CDR1 SGHTA and CDR2 FQGNSA. The CDR3 runs 15 residues. CDR3: CASSQRPGTGFPQHF. The CDR3 DNA reads as TGTGCCAGCAGCCAAAGACCCGGGACAGGGTTCCCCCAGCATTTT.

This chain uses TRBV12-3 or TRBV12-4 with TRBJ1-4; the D is unclear. This CDR3 is 14 amino acids long. The V and J ends lost 2 bases and 4 bases respectively, with 8 bases between them. CDR3 amino acids: CASSLPVYNEKLFF. The CDR3 DNA sequence: TGTGCCAGCAGTTTACCGGTGTATAATGAAAAACTGTTTTTT.

The rearrangement links TRBV2 to TRBJ1-5; D unresolved. V lost 1 base and J lost 0, with 4 bases in between. This CDR3 comprises 14 residues. In germline, CDR1 is SNHLY, CDR2 FYNNEI. DNA of the CDR3: TGTGCCAGCAGTGAAGTCAGTAGCAATCAGCCCCAGCATTTT. Translating gives CASSEVSSNQPQHF.

With respect to this clonotype: A much larger clone lies a single base off, so this may be a read error. The chain carries TRBV20-1 and TRBJ2-7; 13 positions agree with TRBD2. V lost 6 bases to trimming and J lost 5 bases; unmatched junction nucleotides: 13. Germline V lookup: CDR1 DFQATT, CDR2 SNEGSKA (reference sequence). This CDR3 is built from 16 residues. The CDR3 sequence: CSALTGTSGVGNEQYF. Here the CDR3 DNA reads TGCAGTGCCCTGACCGGGACTAGCGGGGTGGGCAACGAGCAGTACTTC.

Worth noting for this clonotype: As the CDR3 is not closed by the conserved phenylalanine or tryptophan, this likely results from a read error. This chain connects TRBV5-1 to TRBJ1-1; 11 bases align to TRBD1. The CDR3 sequence is 13 residues long. V shed 4 bases and J 5 bases; nucleotides not matched to a gene: 1. Looked up from germline, CDR1 is SGHRS and CDR2 is YFSETQ. As DNA, the CDR3 is TGCGCCAGCAGCGGGGACAGGGGGACTGAAGCTTTCCTT. It yields the protein CASSGDRGTEAFL.

This clonotype appeared many times. The rearrangement uses TRBV7-9 and TRBJ2-4; D call uncertain. The germline gives CDR1 SEHNR, CDR2 FQNEAQ (reference sequence). V lost 5 bases and J 0 bases, leaving 11 bases between the germline ends. This CDR3 has 15 residues. The CDR3 sequence is CASSADQLAKNIQYF. CDR3 nucleotide sequence: TGTGCCAGCAGCGCAGATCAGCTAGCCAAAAACATTCAGTACTTC.

The chain carries TRBV2 and TRBJ2-5; D call uncertain. V was pared by 7 bases and J by 1 base, with 10 bases between. The length of the CDR3 is 13 residues. CDR1 is SNHLY and CDR2 is FYNNEI in the germline V gene. The CDR3 sequence: CASTPRAQETQYF. CDR3 nucleotide sequence: TGTGCCAGCACCCCCCGGGCCCAAGAGACCCAGTACTTC.

This clonotype was picked up many times. The chain carries TRBV7-9 and TRBJ1-5; 9 bases match TRBD1. After removal of 5 bases from V and 3 bases from J, the junction contained 8 bases not matched to a gene. The CDR3 sequence is 16 residues long. The germline V gene has CDR1 SEHNR and CDR2 FQNEAQ (reference sequence). The CDR3: CASSHTGGSVNQPQHF. In DNA, the CDR3 is TGTGCCAGCAGCCACACAGGGGGCAGCGTCAATCAGCCCCAGCATTTT. The whole variable domain, filled in from reference TRBV7-9 and TRBJ1-5, reads DTGVSQNPRHKITKRGQNVTFRCDPISEHNRLYWYRQTLGQGPEFLTYFQNEAQLEKSRLLSDRFSAERPKGSFSTLEIQRTEQGDSAMYLCASSHTGGSVNQPQHFGDGTRLSIL.

On this clonotype: Possible read error: a much larger clone is one base away. This chain joins TRBV28 and TRBJ2-7; the D is unclear. Germline lookup yields CDR1 MDHEN and CDR2 SYDVKM. The length of the CDR3 is 15 residues. CDR3 amino acids: CASSPATLTVYAQYF. In nucleotides, the CDR3 is TGTGCCAGCAGCCCTGCGACCCTCACGGTCTACGCGCAGTACTTC.

The count of this clonotype is one. A much larger clone lies a single base off, so this may be a read error. The genes are TRBV29-1 and TRBJ1-5, with D unclear. This CDR3 is 11 amino acids long. In germline, CDR1 is SQVTM, CDR2 ANQGSEA. Trimming removed 3 bases at V and 6 bases at J, with 6 bases between. This CDR3 reads CSVDVIQPQHF. CDR3 DNA sequence: TGCAGCGTTGACGTAATTCAGCCCCAGCATTTT.

This clonotype came up a few times. The chain carries TRBV18 and TRBJ2-3; D possibly corresponds to TRBD1 (5 bases). This CDR3 has 14 amino acids. V lost 0 bases and J 4 bases, leaving 8 bases between the germline ends. CDR1 KGHSH and CDR2 LQKENI come from the germline V gene. DNA for the CDR3: TGTGCCAGCTCACCACCGGCAGGGCCAGATACGCAGTATTTT. It is translated as CASSPPAGPDTQYF.